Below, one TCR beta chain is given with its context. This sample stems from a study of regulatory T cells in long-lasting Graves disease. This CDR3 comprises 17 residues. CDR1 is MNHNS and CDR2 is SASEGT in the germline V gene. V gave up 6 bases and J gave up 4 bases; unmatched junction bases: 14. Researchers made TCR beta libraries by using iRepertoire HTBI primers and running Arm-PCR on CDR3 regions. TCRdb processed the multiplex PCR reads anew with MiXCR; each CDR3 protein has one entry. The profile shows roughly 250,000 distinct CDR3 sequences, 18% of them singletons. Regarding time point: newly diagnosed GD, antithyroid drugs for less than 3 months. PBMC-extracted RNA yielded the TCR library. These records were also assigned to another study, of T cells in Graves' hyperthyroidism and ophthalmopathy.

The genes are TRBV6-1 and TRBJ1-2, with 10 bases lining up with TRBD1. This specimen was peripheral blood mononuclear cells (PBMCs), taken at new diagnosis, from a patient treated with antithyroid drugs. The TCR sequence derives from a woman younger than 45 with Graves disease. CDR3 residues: CASRREVGTGAIYGYTF. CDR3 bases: TGTGCCAGCAGACGGGAGGTCGGGACAGGGGCCATCTATGGCTACACCTTC.